The clone carrying this TCR beta chain has a handful of counts. Its antigen remains unknown. This sequence may be a read error, since a much larger clone differs from it by one base. In this CDR3 the conserved last residue, phenylalanine or tryptophan, is missing, so a read error is likely. This record comes from a study of T cells in Graves' hyperthyroidism and ophthalmopathy. Study as a whole: Peripheral blood was obtained at initial diagnosis, preceding any treatment. Overall study results and limits: Model-based prediction identified ophthalmopathy a median roughly 5.9 months prior to its onset.

Using RNA transcripts as the source, TCR beta CDR3 regions were amplified. TCR CDR3 underwent first-round RT-PCR with the HTBI primer set. One entry per CDR3 protein, called by TCRdb with MiXCR from the multiplex PCR reads. The sample lists fewer than 850,000 distinct CDR3 sequences; roughly 17% were seen once. This CDR3 has 15 residues. The germline gives CDR1 MDHEN, CDR2 SYDVKM. V lost 3 bases to trimming and J lost 3 bases; unmatched junction nucleotides: 6. The hyperthyroidism patients had all been newly diagnosed, and their disease duration was under 2 months. Their ages ranged from 18 to 65 years.

The chain joins TRBV28 to TRBJ2-5, with 8 bases lining up with TRBD1. This TCR was sampled from a man in his forties or fifties with Graves' hyperthyroidism. The sequencing sample was made of blood. This chain's CDR3 is CASSLLDREKETQYL. The CDR3 region has the DNA TGTGCCAGCAGTTTGTTGGACAGGGAAAAAGAGACCCAGTACCTC.